One sample yielded the 21 T cell receptor beta chains listed below, sequenced in a study of blood T cells in healthy people across ages. The use of a sample-barcoded 5' primer and a J-beta primer mix characterized a second PCR of roughly 6 to 11 cycles. TCRdb reprocessed the 5' RACE reads via MiXCR and lists one record per CDR3 protein. The table has 850,000 to 1,000,000 distinct CDR3 sequences, roughly half seen once. Sequencing was carried out using blood. The origin of the receptors is a woman aged 60-70 years in good health.

The chain links TRBV4-2 to TRBJ2-5; 12 nucleotides line up with TRBD2. Trimming removed 0 bases from V and 2 bases from J; junction bases left unmatched: 1. Per the germline V gene, CDR1 is LGHNA and CDR2 is YNFKEQ. The CDR3 runs 16 residues. The CDR3 coding sequence is TGTGCCAGCAGCCAAGAAGGACTAGCGGGACAAGAGACCCAGTACTTC. Translating it yields CASSQEGLAGQETQYF.

The chain uses TRBV25-1 and TRBJ2-7; TRBD2 matches 9 bases. The CDR3 loop spans 16 amino acids. CDR1 is MGHDK, CDR2 SYGVNS, per germline. V dropped 1 base and J dropped 4; count of bases not matched to a gene: 8. The CDR3 region is CASSESGASGTYEQYF. Here the CDR3 DNA reads TGTGCCAGCAGTGAATCTGGTGCTAGCGGGACATACGAGCAGTACTTC.

The rearrangement links TRBV11-2 to TRBJ2-7; TRBD1 matches 8 bases. V was pared by 0 bases and J by 5 bases, with 9 bases of the junction left unmatched. Germline lookup yields CDR1 SGHAT and CDR2 FQNNGV. The CDR3 consists of 16 residues. DNA of the CDR3: TGTGCCAGCAGCTTAGATCTTGGGACAGGTTCCCACGAGCAGTACTTC. Amino acid sequence: CASSLDLGTGSHEQYF.

J is TRBJ2-7 and V is TRBV5-1, with 9 bases that match TRBD1. V trimming: 0 bases; J trimming: 4 bases; junction bases outside the gene matches: 2. This CDR3 has 14 residues. CDR1 and CDR2 from the germline V gene are SGHRS and YFSETQ. This CDR3 is CASSLGDRVYEQYF. The CDR3 DNA follows: TGCGCCAGCAGCTTGGGGGACAGGGTGTACGAGCAGTACTTC.

The chain employs TRBV7-9 and TRBJ2-7; D unclear. The J call may be faulty, since TRBJ2-5 better matches the DNA end. CDR3 length equals 17 residues. Per the germline V gene, CDR1 is SEHNR and CDR2 is FQNEAQ (reference sequence). The CDR3 DNA sequence: TGTGCCAGCAGCTTAGCGGTGGCTTCGGTGAGGAGAGAGACCCAGTACTTC. Amino acid sequence: CASSLAVASVRRETQYF.

This clonotype was detected a few times. The chain couples TRBV20-1 to TRBJ2-3, with D uncertain. V lost 3 bases and J 0 bases, leaving 4 bases between the germline ends. Germline CDR1 reads DFQATT; CDR2 reads SNEGSKA (reference sequence). This CDR3 has 12 amino acids. Here the CDR3 DNA reads TGCAGTGCTAGCGTAAGCACAGATACGCAGTATTTT. Translated, it gives CSASVSTDTQYF.

This clonotype has more than one count but fewer than ten. The chain is built from TRBV4-2 and TRBJ2-3; D remains ambiguous. The CDR3 is 12 amino acids. Trimming shortened V by 0 bases and J by 8 bases, and 6 bases separated the two germline ends. Germline CDR1 and CDR2: LGHNA and YNFKEQ. The CDR3 loop reads CASSQDFVTQYF. CDR3 DNA sequence: TGTGCCAGCAGCCAAGATTTTGTTACGCAGTATTTT.

The CDR3 loop reads CSARVPSGPPGANVLTF. CDR3 DNA: TGCAGTGCTAGAGTCCCTAGCGGCCCACCTGGGGCCAACGTCCTGACTTTC. This chain uses TRBV20-1 with TRBJ2-6; TRBD2 aligns across 7 bases. J was trimmed by 2 bases and V by 1 base; bases with no gene match: 8. Per the germline V gene, CDR1 is DFQATT and CDR2 is SNEGSKA (reference sequence). The CDR3 covers 17 residues.

The V gene is TRBV7-2, the J gene TRBJ1-6; D is unclear. CDR1 is SGHTA, CDR2 FQGNSA, per germline. This CDR3 spans 15 amino acids. V lost 5 bases, J lost 7 bases, and 15 bases lay in between. The chain's CDR3 is CASSTNGPTNSPLHF. CDR3 nucleotides: TGTGCCAGCAGCACTAATGGACCGACCAATTCACCCCTCCACTTT.

This clonotype was observed a few times. The V call is TRBV20-1, the J call TRBJ2-1, with D maybe TRBD2 (5 bases). CDR1 is DFQATT, CDR2 SNEGSKA, per germline (reference sequence). With 4 bases removed from V and 3 bases from J, the gap between germline ends came to 16 bases. The CDR3 has 15 residues. In DNA form, the CDR3 reads TGCAGTGCTAAAGCGGCTTCCAACTACTACAATGAGCAGTTCTTC. As protein: CSAKAASNYYNEQFF.

This chain connects TRBV15 to TRBJ2-1; TRBD2 matches 10 bases. CDR1 LNHNV and CDR2 YYDKDF come from the germline V gene (reference sequence). This CDR3 region has 18 residues. V lost 2 bases, J lost 7 bases, and 14 bases stayed unmatched. Here the CDR3 reads CATSRSLGWASGRNEQFF. CDR3 nucleotides: TGTGCCACCAGCAGAAGCCTTGGGTGGGCTAGCGGGAGAAATGAGCAGTTCTTC.

The chain has TRBV20-1 and TRBJ2-5; no firm D call. V lost 4 bases and J 0 bases, leaving 18 bases between the germline ends. CDR3 length equals 16 residues. CDR1 and CDR2 from the germline V gene are DFQATT and SNEGSKA (reference sequence). CDR3 sequence reads: CSATHKPDVYQETQYF. The CDR3 region has the DNA TGCAGTGCTACCCACAAACCCGACGTATACCAAGAGACCCAGTACTTC.

As concerns this clonotype: A much larger clone sits a single nucleotide away, making a read error possible. CDR3 coding DNA: TGTACCAGCAGCCCGGGAGTGAAGAACATTCAGTACTTC. It is translated as CTSSPGVKNIQYF. The gene calls are TRBV7-9 and TRBJ2-4, with a possible D match to TRBD2 (6 bases). The length of the CDR3 is 13 residues. Per germline, CDR1 SEHNR and CDR2 FQNEAQ (reference sequence). The entire variable domain, with the rest obtained from reference TRBV7-9 and TRBJ2-4, is as follows: DTGVSQNPRHKITKRGQNVTFRCDPISEHNRLYWYRQTLGQGPEFLTYFQNEAQLEKSRLLSDRFSAERPKGSFSTLEIQRTEQGDSAMYLCTSSPGVKNIQYFGAGTRLSVL.

The chain is built from TRBV27 and TRBJ2-1, with TRBD2 as a possible D gene (5 bases). The CDR3 extends over 16 amino acids. Germline V gives CDR1 MNHEY, CDR2 SMNVEV (reference sequence). The V and J ends lost 5 bases and 3 bases respectively, with 17 bases between them. The chain's CDR3 is CASSLARGGIYNEQFF. The CDR3 DNA is TGTGCCAGCAGTCTTGCCCGGGGTGGGATCTACAATGAGCAGTTCTTC.

This chain joins TRBV27 and TRBJ2-3; D gene unclear. Germline CDR1 and CDR2: MNHEY and SMNVEV (reference sequence). V lost 4 bases and J 6 bases, leaving 11 bases between the germline ends. The CDR3 runs 13 residues. The CDR3 sequence is CASSSPSADTQYF. The CDR3 DNA sequence: TGTGCCAGCAGTTCCCCTTCGGCCGATACGCAGTATTTT.

The V and J genes are TRBV5-1 and TRBJ2-5; the match to TRBD1 covers 7 bases. Gene TRBJ2-7 matches the end of the DNA better, so the J call may be wrong. The germline V gene has CDR1 SGHRS and CDR2 YFSETQ. This CDR3 comprises 14 residues. The CDR3 sequence: CASSSGQMMTEQYF. CDR3 nucleotides: TGCGCCAGCAGCTCGGGACAGATGATGACCGAGCAGTACTTC.

As regards this clonotype: The junction departs from germline at one end; a sequencing error may be responsible. In DNA form, the CDR3 reads TGTGCCAACAGCTTAGGTCGTCACAGGGGGACCTACAATGAGCAGTTCTTC. Protein sequence: CANSLGRHRGTYNEQFF. The rearrangement joins TRBV7-9 to TRBJ2-1; 8 bases map to TRBD1. Per the germline V gene, CDR1 is SEHNR and CDR2 is FQNEAQ (reference sequence). The CDR3 has 17 amino acids.

The chain joins TRBV20-1 to TRBJ2-3; D may match TRBD1 or TRBD2 (5 bases each). Between the trimmed V and J ends, which lost 2 bases and 5 bases, there was a span of 17 bases. The CDR3 extends over 15 amino acids. CDR1 and CDR2 (germline): DFQATT, SNEGSKA (reference sequence). The CDR3 loop is CSARSGRGAQDTQYF. DNA of the CDR3: TGCAGTGCTAGATCAGGGCGAGGGGCTCAAGATACGCAGTATTTT.

A single count supports this clonotype. This chain connects TRBV4-3 to TRBJ2-6; D perhaps matches TRBD1 (5 bases). The CDR3 sequence is 18 residues long. Between the trimmed V and J ends, which lost 0 bases and 0 bases, there was a span of 12 bases. Germline CDR1 reads LGHNA; CDR2 reads YSLEER. As DNA, the CDR3 is TGCGCCAGCAGCCAAGATATAGGGGCCCTCTCTGGGGCCAACGTCCTGACTTTC. Translation gives CASSQDIGALSGANVLTF.

This clonotype was seen more than once but under ten times. This sequence joins TRBV7-2 and TRBJ2-3; TRBD1 agrees at 7 bases. The germline V gene encodes CDR1 SGHTA and CDR2 FQGNSA. The CDR3 has 15 residues. The junction had 7 bases not matched to a gene; V was cut back by 5 bases and J by 2 bases. The CDR3 coding sequence is TGTGCCAGCAGCCAAGGGGGCGTATCCACAGATACGCAGTATTTT. Translating it yields CASSQGGVSTDTQYF.

The chain couples TRBV4-2 to TRBJ1-1; D remains unclear. Trimming removed 6 bases from V and 12 bases from J, with 20 bases in between. This CDR3 is built from 13 residues. Per the germline V gene, CDR1 is LGHNA and CDR2 is YNFKEQ. CDR3 amino acids: CASSLNVEGGTFF. In DNA form, the CDR3 reads TGTGCCAGCAGTTTAAACGTCGAGGGAGGAACTTTCTTT.